Listed below are T cell receptor beta chains from one sample, sequenced in a study of cytomegalovirus exposure and HLA in healthy donors. Here immunoSEQ multiplex PCR was the method, and the copy in TCRdb shows in-frame clones only, minus some. This sample has some 150,000 clones, with under 85% found just once. The sequenced material came from PBMCs. All receptors derive from a female donor in good health and CMV-seronegative. CDR3s include the opening cysteine and the closing phenylalanine or tryptophan. Fields, in order: clone size, V gene, J gene, D gene, CDR3 DNA, CDR3 protein. A D gene is named only where the DNA matches it firmly. Size is omitted from some rows. Given values are once, few, many or a class for expanded clones.

-	TRBV7-9	TRBJ1-5	-	TGTGCCAGCAGCTTGGACATTTATAGCAATCAGCCCCAGCATTTT	CASSLDIYSNQPQHF
-	TRBV6-5	TRBJ2-7	TRBD1	TGTGCCAGCAGTTATGCGACAGGGGGATACGAGCAGTACTTC	CASSYATGGYEQYF
-	TRBV5-1	TRBJ2-7	TRBD2	TGCGCCAGCAGCTTGTATGGGACTAGCGGGGGGCAGTACTTC	CASSLYGTSGGQYF
-	TRBV15	TRBJ2-7	TRBD1	TGTGCCACCAGCAGAGGCCAAGGGACAGCCCTCCTCGAGCAGTACTTC	CATSRGQGTALLEQYF
once	TRBV29-1	TRBJ2-3	-	TGCAGCGTTGGGTTCGGTAGCAGCCTAATGCAGTATTTT	CSVGFGSSLMQYF
-	TRBV7-8	TRBJ1-3	-	TGTGCCAGCAGCCCGGACTGGGAGGGGTACACCATATATTTT	CASSPDWEGYTIYF
-	TRBV9	TRBJ1-1	-	TGTGCCAGCAGCGTAGAGGAGGACCCTTACACTGAAGCTTTCTTT	CASSVEEDPYTEAFF
-	TRBV18	TRBJ1-1	-	TGTGCCAGCTCACCGACAGAAATGAACACTGAAGCTTTCTTT	CASSPTEMNTEAFF
-	TRBV28	TRBJ2-7	TRBD2	TGTGCCAGCAGTTCCGGGACTAGCCGGCAGTACTTC	CASSSGTSRQYF
few	TRBV7-6	TRBJ2-3	-	TGTGCCAGCAGCTTAAGTGTCGTTAGAGCAGATACGCAGTATTTT	CASSLSVVRADTQYF
-	TRBV21-1	TRBJ1-1	-	TGTGCCAGCAGATGGACAGGGGGCAAGAACACTGAAGCTTTCTTT	CASRWTGGKNTEAFF
-	TRBV7-9	TRBJ1-4	TRBD1	TGTGCCAGCAGCCCGCGGACAGGGGGAAATGAAAAACTGTTTTTT	CASSPRTGGNEKLFF
-	TRBV30	TRBJ2-1	TRBD2	TGTGCCTGGAGTATTCCGGCTAGCGGGGGGGCAAATGAGCAGTTCTTC	CAWSIPASGGANEQFF
-	TRBV9	TRBJ2-3	TRBD2	TGTGCCAGCAGTCCGAGCGGGAGGGGCACAGATACGCAGTATTTT	CASSPSGRGTDTQYF
-	TRBV7-2	TRBJ1-3	-	TGTGCCAGCAGCCCCAATGGACAGTCGCGCACCATATATTTT	CASSPNGQSRTIYF
few	TRBV15	TRBJ1-1	TRBD1	TGTGCCACCAGCAGGAACAGGGGAGCGGCGACTGAAGCTTTCTTT	CATSRNRGAATEAFF
-	TRBV14	TRBJ1-2	TRBD1	TGTGCCAGCAGCCAACATAAGGACAGGGCGGTTGGCTACACCTTC	CASSQHKDRAVGYTF
-	TRBV18	TRBJ2-7	-	TGTGCCAGCTCCCCAGGGCAGGGGCTGAACGAGCAGTACTTC	CASSPGQGLNEQYF
-	TRBV6-1	TRBJ2-2	-	TGTGCCAGCAGTGAAGCGCCAGGGCCCGGGGAGCTGTTTTTT	CASSEAPGPGELFF
-	TRBV29-1	TRBJ1-2	TRBD1	TGCAGCGTTGTGGACAGGGCAAACTATGGCTACACCTTC	CSVVDRANYGYTF
-	TRBV6-5	TRBJ1-1	TRBD1	TGTGCCAGCAGTTACTCTCAGGGGGCGTACACTGAAGCTTTCTTT	CASSYSQGAYTEAFF
-	TRBV28	TRBJ1-5	TRBD1	TGTGCCAGCAGTTTTAGGGGGCTCAATCAGCCCCAGCATTTT	CASSFRGLNQPQHF
-	TRBV11-1	TRBJ1-6	-	TGTGCCAGCAGCCCCCGACGGGGGGACAATTCACCCCTCCACTTT	CASSPRRGDNSPLHF
-	TRBV30	TRBJ1-5	-	TGTGCCTCGGACGGAGGCTGGGGGGGCCCTAGCAATCAGCCCCAGCATTTT	CASDGGWGGPSNQPQHF
-	TRBV5-4	TRBJ2-1	-	TGTGCCAGCAGTAGCAGGGGGGTGTACAATGAGCAGTTCTTC	CASSSRGVYNEQFF
once	TRBV7-2	TRBJ2-7	TRBD1	TGTGCCAGCAGCTTAAAGAGGGACAGGGTCACGCGGGACGAGCAGTACTTC	CASSLKRDRVTRDEQYF
once	TRBV29-1	TRBJ1-2	TRBD1	TGCAGCGTTGAAGGACAGGGGAGATATGGCTACACCTTC	CSVEGQGRYGYTF
few	TRBV9	TRBJ1-2	TRBD1	TGTGCCAGCACCTCCAGGACAGGGCAGTATGGCTACACCTTC	CASTSRTGQYGYTF
-	TRBV5-1	TRBJ2-1	-	TGCGCCAGCAGCGGGACAACAGTATACAATGAGCAGTTCTTC	CASSGTTVYNEQFF
few	TRBV4-3	TRBJ1-5	-	TGCGCCAGCAGCCAAGACGGGCGGGTAGAGCCCCAGCATTTT	CASSQDGRVEPQHF
-	TRBV7-9	TRBJ2-3	TRBD2	TGTGCCAGCAGCCCGGGAGGGGCCGGAACAGATACGCAGTATTTT	CASSPGGAGTDTQYF
-	TRBV5-8	TRBJ1-2	TRBD1	TGTGCCAGCAGCTTTACAGGGGGGGGCTACACCTTC	CASSFTGGGYTF
-	TRBV30	TRBJ2-2	TRBD2	TGTGCCTGGAATCCCCTAGCGGCAAACACCGGGGAGCTGTTTTTT	CAWNPLAANTGELFF
-	TRBV5-1	TRBJ1-2	TRBD1	TGCGCCAGCAGCTTACAGGGGGCGCACGACTATGGCTACACCTTC	CASSLQGAHDYGYTF
-	TRBV10-1	TRBJ2-7	-	TGCGCCAGCAGTGAGTCTTCAGGGCATGGCGAGCAGTACTTC	CASSESSGHGEQYF
few	TRBV6-4	TRBJ1-1	-	TGTGCCAGCAGTGACGAGGGGAACACTGAAGCTTTCTTT	CASSDEGNTEAFF
few	TRBV7-6	TRBJ2-7	TRBD1	TGTGCCAGCAGCTTAACAGGGGGGAAGGGGGAGCAGTACTTC	CASSLTGGKGEQYF
-	TRBV11-2	TRBJ2-6	-	TGTGCCAGCAGCCCCCAGGCGCAAGGGGCCAACGTCCTGACTTTC	CASSPQAQGANVLTF
-	TRBV9	TRBJ2-2	-	TGTGCCAGCAGCGTAGACTCCGCGAGCTGGGAGCTGTTTTTT	CASSVDSASWELFF
few	TRBV5-6	TRBJ2-3	TRBD1	TGTGCCAGCAGCGGACAGGGGGTGATCGGCACAGATACGCAGTATTTT	CASSGQGVIGTDTQYF
once	TRBV5-6	TRBJ2-5	TRBD2	TGTGCCAGCAGCTTGGCAGGGACTAGCGGGGGACAAGAGACCCAGTACTTC	CASSLAGTSGGQETQYF
-	TRBV18	TRBJ2-7	TRBD1	TGTGCCAGCTCACCGGACAGGGCCTCCTACGAGCAGTACTTC	CASSPDRASYEQYF
-	TRBV7-7	TRBJ2-2	-	TGTGCCAGCAGTACACTCGGGGGCACCGGGGAGCTGTTTTTT	CASSTLGGTGELFF
-	TRBV6-1	TRBJ2-1	-	TGTGCCAGCAGTTCGGAGATGAGCTCCTACAATGAGCAGTTCTTC	CASSSEMSSYNEQFF
-	TRBV21-1	TRBJ2-1	-	TGTGCCAGCAGCAAAGTAGTTCTGAAAGGGGATGAGCAGTTCTTC	CASSKVVLKGDEQFF
-	TRBV28	TRBJ1-1	-	TGTGCCAGCAGTTTAAGCAAGAACACTGAAGCTTTCTTT	CASSLSKNTEAFF
-	TRBV10-2	TRBJ2-5	-	TGCGCCAGCAGGGACTACAGGGGCCAAGAGACCCAGTACTTC	CASRDYRGQETQYF
few	TRBV4-1	TRBJ1-3	-	TGCGCCAGCAGCCAAGCTGCTAGGGGAACCATATATTTT	CASSQAARGTIYF
-	TRBV19	TRBJ1-2	TRBD1	TGTGCCAGTAGTATAGCGCGGGACAGGGTGGCCTATGGCTACACCTTC	CASSIARDRVAYGYTF
-	TRBV6-1	TRBJ2-3	TRBD1	TGTGCCACCAAAAGACAGGGTACGGCAGATACGCAGTATTTT	CATKRQGTADTQYF
-	TRBV28	TRBJ1-5	-	TGTGCCAGCAGTCCCGGGGGGATAGGCAATCAGCCCCAGCATTTT	CASSPGGIGNQPQHF
-	TRBV6-5	TRBJ1-2	-	TGTGCCAGCAGTTACTCGAAGACAACGTATGGCTACACCTTC	CASSYSKTTYGYTF
-	TRBV15	TRBJ2-2	TRBD1	TGTGCCACCTCCGGGACAGGGCACCGGGAGCTGTTTTTT	CATSGTGHRELFF